This entry is about one T cell receptor beta chain. The sample holds a few counts of this clonotype. Its antigen is unknown. No base-level quality is on record; no much larger clone is a single base apart. The sample comes from a study of regulatory T cells in long-lasting Graves disease listed by TCRdb under 2021. In the study overall: Antithyroid drugs had been taken for less than 3 months by newly diagnosed Graves' disease patients. This study used TCR sequencing and RNA sequencing of peripheral blood to compare persistent Graves' disease patients against newly diagnosed Graves' disease patients. The study was registered as a clinical trial and conducted in China. TCR sequencing covered some 13 persistent and roughly 20 newly diagnosed Graves' disease patients, 33 samples in total.

General conclusions and limits of the study: A larger number of public clonotypes was shared among persistent patients (approximately 3,000) than among newly diagnosed patients (roughly 980). The small sample size was acknowledged by the authors as a limitation that may reduce accuracy. Persistent Graves' disease patients showed lower TCR Shannon entropy and fewer highly expanded clones than newly diagnosed patients, suggesting clonal expansion. The study examined only peripheral blood because the primary lesion, thyroid tissue, could not be accessed. Sequencing and analysis were limited to the TCR beta chain.

This sample's time point label indicates: newly diagnosed GD, antithyroid drugs for less than 3 months. RNA was extracted from PBMCs in TRIzol for both TCR sequencing and RNA sequencing. The diagnosis of Graves' disease followed American Thyroid Association guidelines. Recruitment of patients was carried out at an endocrinology department in Xi'an, China. Each patient gave approximately 9.7 milliliters of peripheral blood, collected in an EDTA anticoagulant tube. Ficoll Paque Plus density gradient separation was used to isolate PBMCs, and no further T cell sorting was done. An Agilent 2100 Bioanalyzer and agarose gel were used to check RNA quality, and a NanoDrop 2000 was used to measure RNA concentration. Libraries were made using multiplex PCR. Data came from an Illumina HiSeq 4000. TCR beta libraries were built with iRepertoire HTBI primers and Arm-PCR amplification of CDR3 regions. Before sequencing, the PCR products went through gel purification. The published analysis was carried out like this. Across samples, some 62 TRBV and 13 to 15 TRBJ segments were identified and used for gene usage analysis of CDR3 amino acid clonotypes. Filtered high-quality paired reads were merged into contigs using COPE and FqMerger. BLAST was used to align contigs to IMGT TRBV, TRBD and TRBJ reference genes, and CDR3 was defined according to IMGT. Any clonotype with a frequency above 0.1% was counted as a highly expanded clone. Shannon entropy was used to measure repertoire diversity, and the Gini coefficient was used to measure V-J evenness. Public clonotypes were defined as clonotypes shared by more than one individual. TCRdb reworked the public reads: Q25 trimming with fastp, MiXCR clone assembly, productive beta chains retained. Under each unique CDR3 protein, matching rows form one entry showing the most common genes and DNA. Here the V and J calls rest on TCRdb's processing, not on the authors' analysis. The sample data list 540,000 or so distinct CDR3 sequences, and roughly 14% of these were observed just once. Jointly, the top ten make up approximately 9.3% of the sample.

This same sample was also taken into another study, of T cells in Graves' hyperthyroidism and ophthalmopathy. The second paper states: Graves' hyperthyroidism was defined as stable when no progression to ophthalmopathy occurred over 18 months of follow-up. Hyperthyroidism patients were newly diagnosed, with disease duration under 2 months, and aged 18 to 65 years. Patients with uncontrolled infections, other autoimmune diseases, pregnancy or lactation were excluded. Diagnoses were based on clinical symptoms, serum thyroxine and TRAb, thyroid ultrasound and orbital computed tomography. The first round of RT-PCR for the TCR CDR3 was performed with the HTBI primer set and the Qiagen OneStep RT-PCR kit. Most expanded thyroid clonotypes (frequency above 0.001) were also detected in blood, suggesting blood repertoires may reflect thyroid immune responses. In cross-validation, a model built on a 13 V-J signature told ophthalmopathy apart from stable hyperthyroidism with 87.88% sensitivity and 81% to 82% specificity, and in testing the same model reached 80%/75%. During validation, the model predicted progression to ophthalmopathy a median of about 5.9 months ahead of onset, with almost 71% sensitivity and more than 72% specificity. To identify TCR V-J signatures that set the groups apart, the researchers used a discovery cohort of 90 to 100 patients, made up of around 40 with Graves' ophthalmopathy and 57 with stable Graves' hyperthyroidism. Whether ophthalmopathy could be predicted prospectively was tested in an independent validation cohort made up of roughly 19 hyperthyroidism patients plus 17 patients who later progressed to ophthalmopathy. The roughly 94 discovery patients were randomly split 7:3 into training and test sets. The study also compared thyroid tissue and blood T-cell repertoires from more than five Graves' hyperthyroidism patients. After blood sampling, hyperthyroidism patients were treated with methimazole at a starting dose of 30 mg daily, and ophthalmopathy patients were treated with high-dose intravenous methylprednisolone. Libraries were constructed in a second round of multiplex PCR, after which size selection and purification were performed. The libraries were sequenced on an Illumina HiSeq2000 using paired-end 100 bp reads. SOAPnuke was used to process the raw data, throwing out any read that contained adapters or uncalled bases, had a mean Phred below 15, or lacked an exact constant-primer or identifier match. High-quality paired reads were merged using COPE v1.2.5, and each unique nucleotide sequence was defined as a clonotype. MiTCR v1.1 was used to align the clonotypes against IMGT TRBV, TRBD and TRBJ reference segments. Analysis was restricted to V-J combinations with a frequency above 0.0001, which covered just over 98% of repertoires. A TCS score was defined as the ratio of F50 (clonal expansion) to E x V (chaos), with BLOSUM62-based TCRdist applied between CDR3 peptides within each V-J. Welch's t-statistics and random forest reduced around 550 V-J features to around 14, which were used in a naive Bayes classifier (R e1071). Sample size was not statistically predetermined, and investigators were not blinded to group allocation. According to the paper, TCR Vbeta CDR3 sequencing was carried out on roughly 130 peripheral blood samples, which came from fewer than 50 ophthalmopathy, under 85 hyperthyroidism and approximately 17 progressor patients.

Specimen: peripheral blood mononuclear cells (PBMCs), collected at new diagnosis, from a patient treated with antithyroid drugs. The source is a man aged 25 to 40 with Graves disease. Donor details come from another sample of the same person, matched by shared clones.

The CDR3 protein sequence reads: CASSPTGGGSGIQYF. The nucleotide sequence reads as follows: TGTGCCAGCAGCCCCACCGGCGGAGGCTCGGGCATTCAGTACTTC. The chain is made from TRBV7-2 and TRBJ2-4; TRBD2 could be the D gene, as 5 bases match. The germline V gene supplies CDR1 SGHTA and CDR2 FQGNSA. The CDR3 has 15 amino acids, counting the end cysteine and phenylalanine. Only the CDR3 DNA stays, 45 bases, in frame from base 1. The junction shows trimming of 5 bases on V and 9 bases on J, plus 20 bases between the germline ends. Extended through the reference TRBV7-2 and TRBJ2-4 proteins, this CDR3 yields the full variable domain: GAGVSQSPSNKVTEKGKDVELRCDPISGHTALYWYRQSLGQGLEFLIYFQGNSAPDKSGLPSDRFSAERTGGSVSTLTIQRTQQEDSAVYLCASSPTGGGSGIQYFGAGTRLSVL.